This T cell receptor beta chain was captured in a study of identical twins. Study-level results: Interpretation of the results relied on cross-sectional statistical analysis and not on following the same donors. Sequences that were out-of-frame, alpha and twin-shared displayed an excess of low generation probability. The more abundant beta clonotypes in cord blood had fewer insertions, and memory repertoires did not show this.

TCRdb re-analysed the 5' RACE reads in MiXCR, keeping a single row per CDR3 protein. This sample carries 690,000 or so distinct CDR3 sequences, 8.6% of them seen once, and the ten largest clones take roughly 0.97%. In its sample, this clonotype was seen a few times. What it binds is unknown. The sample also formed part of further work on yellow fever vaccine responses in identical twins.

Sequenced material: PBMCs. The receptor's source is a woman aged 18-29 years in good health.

The CDR3 region has the DNA TGCGCCAGCAGCGCAACAGGGTCCGGCAATCAGCCCCAGCATTTT. Encoded protein: CASSATGSGNQPQHF. The chain employs TRBV5-1 and TRBJ1-5; D is possibly TRBD1 (6 bases). This CDR3 is 15 amino acids long. Looked up from germline, CDR1 is SGHRS and CDR2 is YFSETQ. V lost 4 bases, J lost 2 bases, and 13 bases lay in between. The full variable domain, in which reference TRBV5-1 and TRBJ1-5 provide the parts outside the CDR3, is KAGVTQTPRYLIKTRGQQVTLSCSPISGHRSVSWYQQTPGQGLQFLFEYFSETQRNKGNFPGRFSGRQFSNSRSEMNVSTLELGDSALYLCASSATGSGNQPQHFGDGTRLSIL.